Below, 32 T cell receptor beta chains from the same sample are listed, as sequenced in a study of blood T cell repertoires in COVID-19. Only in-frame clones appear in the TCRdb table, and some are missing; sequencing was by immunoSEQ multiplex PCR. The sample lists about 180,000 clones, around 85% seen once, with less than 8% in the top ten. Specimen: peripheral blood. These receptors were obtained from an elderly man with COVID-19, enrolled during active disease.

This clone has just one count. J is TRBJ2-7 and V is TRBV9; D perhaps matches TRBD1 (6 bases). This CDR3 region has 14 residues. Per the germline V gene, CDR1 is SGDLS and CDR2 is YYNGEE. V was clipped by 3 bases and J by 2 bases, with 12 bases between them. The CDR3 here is CASSAHRVPYEQYF. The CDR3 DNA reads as TGTGCCAGCAGCGCACACAGGGTCCCCTACGAGCAGTACTTC. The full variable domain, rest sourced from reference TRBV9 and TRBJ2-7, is DSGVTQTPKHLITATGQRVTLRCSPRSGDLSVYWYQQSLDQGLQFLIQYYNGEERAKGNILERFSAQQFPDLHSELNLSSLELGDSALYFCASSAHRVPYEQYFGPGTRLTVT.

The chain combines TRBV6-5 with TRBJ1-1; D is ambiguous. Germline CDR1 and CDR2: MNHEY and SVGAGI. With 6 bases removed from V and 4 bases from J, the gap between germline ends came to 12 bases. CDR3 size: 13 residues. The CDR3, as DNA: TGTGCCAGCAGCCCGACTAGATCCACTGAAGCTTTCTTT. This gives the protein CASSPTRSTEAFF.

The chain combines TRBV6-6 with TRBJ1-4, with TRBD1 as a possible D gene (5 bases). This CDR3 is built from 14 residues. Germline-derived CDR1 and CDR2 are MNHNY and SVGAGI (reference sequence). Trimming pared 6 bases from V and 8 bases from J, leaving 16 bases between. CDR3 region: CASSRGGGGEKLFF. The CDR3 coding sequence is TGTGCCAGCAGCCGGGGGGGAGGTGGAGAAAAACTGTTTTTT.

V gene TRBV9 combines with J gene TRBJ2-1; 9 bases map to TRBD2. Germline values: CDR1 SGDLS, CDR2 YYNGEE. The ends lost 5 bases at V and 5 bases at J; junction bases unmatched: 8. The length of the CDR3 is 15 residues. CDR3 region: CASRSGSSGDNEQFF. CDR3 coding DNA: TGTGCCAGCAGATCGGGCTCTAGCGGGGACAATGAGCAGTTCTTC.

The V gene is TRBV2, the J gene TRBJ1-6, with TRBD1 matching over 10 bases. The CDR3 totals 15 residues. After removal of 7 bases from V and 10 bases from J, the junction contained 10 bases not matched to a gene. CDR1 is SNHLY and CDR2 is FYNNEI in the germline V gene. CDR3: CASTPGDRGVSPLHF. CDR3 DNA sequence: TGTGCCAGCACCCCCGGGGACAGGGGTGTCTCACCCCTCCACTTT. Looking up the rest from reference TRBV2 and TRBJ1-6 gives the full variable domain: EPEVTQTPSHQVTQMGQEVILRCVPISNHLYFYWYRQILGQKVEFLVSFYNNEISEKSEIFDDQFSVERPDGSNFTLKIRSTKLEDSAMYFCASTPGDRGVSPLHFGNGTRLTVT.

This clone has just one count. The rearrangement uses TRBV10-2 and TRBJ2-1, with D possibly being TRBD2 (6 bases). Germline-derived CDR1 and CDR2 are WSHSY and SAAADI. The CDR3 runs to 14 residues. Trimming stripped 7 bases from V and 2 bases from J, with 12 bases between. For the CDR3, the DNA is TGCGCCAGCACCGGGACTTCAGCCTACAATGAGCAGTTCTTC. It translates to CASTGTSAYNEQFF.

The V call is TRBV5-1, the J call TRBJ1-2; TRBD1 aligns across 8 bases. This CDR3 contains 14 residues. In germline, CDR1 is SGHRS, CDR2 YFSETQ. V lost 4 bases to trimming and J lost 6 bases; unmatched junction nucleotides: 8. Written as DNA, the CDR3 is TGCGCCAGCAGCAACCAAGGACAGGGAGATGGCTACACCTTC. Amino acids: CASSNQGQGDGYTF.

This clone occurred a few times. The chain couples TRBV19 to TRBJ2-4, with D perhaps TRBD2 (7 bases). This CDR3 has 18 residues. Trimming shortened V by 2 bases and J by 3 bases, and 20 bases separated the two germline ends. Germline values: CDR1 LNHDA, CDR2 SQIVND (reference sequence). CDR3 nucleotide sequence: TGTGCCAGTAGTATAACCAGGAGGGGGGGGTCAGGCAAAAACATTCAGTACTTC. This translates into CASSITRRGGSGKNIQYF.

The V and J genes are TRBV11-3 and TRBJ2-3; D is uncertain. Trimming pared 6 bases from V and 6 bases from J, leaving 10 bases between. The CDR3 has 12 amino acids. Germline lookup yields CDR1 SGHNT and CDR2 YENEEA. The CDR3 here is CASSYNTDTQYF. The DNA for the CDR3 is TGTGCCAGCAGTTATAACACGGATACGCAGTATTTT.

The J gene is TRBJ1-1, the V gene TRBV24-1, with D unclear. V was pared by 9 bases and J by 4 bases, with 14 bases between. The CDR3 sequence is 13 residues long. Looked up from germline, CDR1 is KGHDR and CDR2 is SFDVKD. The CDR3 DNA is TGTGCCACCCAAAACCAGCGGGGCACTGAAGCTTTCTTT. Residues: CATQNQRGTEAFF.

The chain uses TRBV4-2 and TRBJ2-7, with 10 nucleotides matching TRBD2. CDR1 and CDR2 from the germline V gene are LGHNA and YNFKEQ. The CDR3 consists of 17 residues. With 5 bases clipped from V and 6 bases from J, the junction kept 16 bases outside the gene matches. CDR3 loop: CASSSLATAGGRFEQYF. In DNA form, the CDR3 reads TGTGCCAGCAGCTCTCTAGCTACAGCGGGGGGGAGGTTCGAGCAGTACTTC.

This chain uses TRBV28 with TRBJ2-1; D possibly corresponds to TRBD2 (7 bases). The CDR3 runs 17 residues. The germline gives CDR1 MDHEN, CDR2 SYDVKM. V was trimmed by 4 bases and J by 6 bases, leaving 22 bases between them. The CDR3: CASSSVLSRGGGNEQFF. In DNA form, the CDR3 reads TGTGCCAGCAGTTCGGTCTTATCCAGGGGAGGGGGCAATGAGCAGTTCTTC.

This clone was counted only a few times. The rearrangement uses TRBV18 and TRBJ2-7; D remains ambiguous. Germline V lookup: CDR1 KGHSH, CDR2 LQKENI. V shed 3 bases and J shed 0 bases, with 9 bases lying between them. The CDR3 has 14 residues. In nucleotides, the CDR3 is TGTGCCAGCTCACCCCCCGAGAGCTCCTACGAGCAGTACTTC. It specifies CASSPPESSYEQYF.

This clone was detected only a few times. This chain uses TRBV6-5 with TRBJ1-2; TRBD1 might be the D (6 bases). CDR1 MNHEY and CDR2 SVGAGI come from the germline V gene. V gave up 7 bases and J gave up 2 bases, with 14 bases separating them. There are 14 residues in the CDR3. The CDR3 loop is CASKRQAANYGYTF. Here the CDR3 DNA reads TGTGCCAGCAAGAGACAGGCGGCCAACTATGGCTACACCTTC.

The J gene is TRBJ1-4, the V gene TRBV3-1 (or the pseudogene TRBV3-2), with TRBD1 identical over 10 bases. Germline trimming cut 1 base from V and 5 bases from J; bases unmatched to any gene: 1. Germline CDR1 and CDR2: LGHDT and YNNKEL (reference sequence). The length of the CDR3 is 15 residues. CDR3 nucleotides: TGTGCCAGCAGCCAAGGGACAGGGGGGAATGAAAAACTGTTTTTT. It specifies CASSQGTGGNEKLFF.

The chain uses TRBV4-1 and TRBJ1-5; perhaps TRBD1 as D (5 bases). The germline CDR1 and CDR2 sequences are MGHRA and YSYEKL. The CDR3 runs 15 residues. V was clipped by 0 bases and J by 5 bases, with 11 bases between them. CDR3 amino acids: CASSQDRDPDQPQHF. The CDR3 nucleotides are TGCGCCAGCAGCCAAGACAGGGATCCGGATCAGCCCCAGCATTTT.

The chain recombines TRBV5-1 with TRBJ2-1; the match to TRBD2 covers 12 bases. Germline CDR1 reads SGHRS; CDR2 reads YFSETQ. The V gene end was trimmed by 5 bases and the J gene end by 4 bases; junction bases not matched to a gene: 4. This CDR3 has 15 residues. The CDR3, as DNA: TGCGCCAGCAGACGGACTAGCGGGAATTACAATGAGCAGTTCTTC. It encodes CASRRTSGNYNEQFF.

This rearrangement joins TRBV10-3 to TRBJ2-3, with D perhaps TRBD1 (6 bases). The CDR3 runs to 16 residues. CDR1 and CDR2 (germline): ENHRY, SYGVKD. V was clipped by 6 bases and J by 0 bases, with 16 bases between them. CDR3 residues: CAISPDSWTSTDTQYF. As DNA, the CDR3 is TGTGCCATCAGCCCGGACAGTTGGACTAGCACAGATACGCAGTATTTT.

The CDR3 DNA reads TGTGCCATCAGCGACCCCAGGGGGAGTGAGTACACCGGGGAGCTGTTTTTT. As protein: CAISDPRGSEYTGELFF. The chain couples TRBV10-3 to TRBJ2-2; 7 nucleotides align to TRBD1. Germline values: CDR1 ENHRY, CDR2 SYGVKD. The CDR3 length is 17 residues. J was trimmed by 3 bases and V by 6 bases; bases with no gene match: 13.

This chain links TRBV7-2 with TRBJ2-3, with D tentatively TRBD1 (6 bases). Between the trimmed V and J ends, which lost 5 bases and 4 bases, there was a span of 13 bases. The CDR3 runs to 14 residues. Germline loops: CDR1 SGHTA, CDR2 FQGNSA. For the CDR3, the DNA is TGTGCCAGCAGCAGACAGGTCTCCGCAGATACGCAGTATTTT. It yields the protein CASSRQVSADTQYF. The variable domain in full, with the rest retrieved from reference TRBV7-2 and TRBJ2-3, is GAGVSQSPSNKVTEKGKDVELRCDPISGHTALYWYRQSLGQGLEFLIYFQGNSAPDKSGLPSDRFSAERTGGSVSTLTIQRTQQEDSAVYLCASSRQVSADTQYFGPGTRLTVL.

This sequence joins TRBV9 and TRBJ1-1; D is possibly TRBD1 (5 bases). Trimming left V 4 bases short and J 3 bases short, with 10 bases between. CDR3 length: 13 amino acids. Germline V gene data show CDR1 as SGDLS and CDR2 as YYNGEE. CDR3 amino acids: CASSTGGYTEAFF. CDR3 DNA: TGTGCCAGCAGCACCGGGGGGTACACTGAAGCTTTCTTT.

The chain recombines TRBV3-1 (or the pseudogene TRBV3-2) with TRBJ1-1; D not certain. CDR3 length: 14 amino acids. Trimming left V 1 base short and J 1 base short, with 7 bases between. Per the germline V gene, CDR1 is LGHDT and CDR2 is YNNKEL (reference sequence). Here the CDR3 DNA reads TGTGCCAGCAGCCAAGGGGCCTCGAACACTGAAGCTTTCTTT. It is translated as CASSQGASNTEAFF.

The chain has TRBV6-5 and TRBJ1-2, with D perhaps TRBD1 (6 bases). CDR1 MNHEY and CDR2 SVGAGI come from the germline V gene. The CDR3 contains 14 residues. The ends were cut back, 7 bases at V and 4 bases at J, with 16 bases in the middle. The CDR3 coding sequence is TGTGCCAGCAAGGCGGGGGCAAACCCCTATGGCTACACCTTC. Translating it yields CASKAGANPYGYTF.

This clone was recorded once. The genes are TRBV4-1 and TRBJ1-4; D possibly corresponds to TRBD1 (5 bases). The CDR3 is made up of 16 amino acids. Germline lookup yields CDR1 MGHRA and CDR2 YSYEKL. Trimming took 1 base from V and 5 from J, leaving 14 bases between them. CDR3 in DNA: TGCGCCAGCAGCCAAGGGAGCAGGGTAGGGAATGAAAAACTGTTTTTT. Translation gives CASSQGSRVGNEKLFF.

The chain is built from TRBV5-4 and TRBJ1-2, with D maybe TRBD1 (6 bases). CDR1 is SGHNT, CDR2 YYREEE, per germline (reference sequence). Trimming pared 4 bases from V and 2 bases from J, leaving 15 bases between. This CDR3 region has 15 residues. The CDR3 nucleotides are TGTGCCAGCAGCCATCGCAGGGGCCTCAACTATGGCTACACCTTC. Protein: CASSHRRGLNYGYTF.

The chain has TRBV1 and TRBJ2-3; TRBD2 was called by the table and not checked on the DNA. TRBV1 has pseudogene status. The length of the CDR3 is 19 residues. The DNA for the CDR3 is TGCACCAGCAGCCAAGAGTGCCTCTTAGCGGGGGGTCCTTTTGGTACGCAGTATTTT. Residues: CTSSQECLLAGGPFGTQYF.

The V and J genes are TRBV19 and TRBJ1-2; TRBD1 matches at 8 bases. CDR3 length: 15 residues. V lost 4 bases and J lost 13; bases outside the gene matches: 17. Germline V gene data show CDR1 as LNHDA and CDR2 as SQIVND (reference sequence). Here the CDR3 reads CASSTSFRDRIAGTF. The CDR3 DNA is TGTGCCAGTAGTACCTCCTTTCGGGACAGGATCGCGGGCACCTTC.

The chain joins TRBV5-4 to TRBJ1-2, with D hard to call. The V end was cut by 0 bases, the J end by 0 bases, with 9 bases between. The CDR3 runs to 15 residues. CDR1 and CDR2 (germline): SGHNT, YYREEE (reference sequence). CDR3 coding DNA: TGTGCCAGCAGCTTGGGCCTACGAACTAACTATGGCTACACCTTC. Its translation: CASSLGLRTNYGYTF.

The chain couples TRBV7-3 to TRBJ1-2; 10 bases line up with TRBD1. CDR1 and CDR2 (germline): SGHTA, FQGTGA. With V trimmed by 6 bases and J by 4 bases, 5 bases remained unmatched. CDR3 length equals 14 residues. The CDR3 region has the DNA TGTGCCAGCAGACGGACAGGGGGAATCTATGGCTACACCTTC. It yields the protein CASRRTGGIYGYTF. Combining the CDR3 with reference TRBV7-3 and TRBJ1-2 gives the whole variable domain GAGVSQTPSNKVTEKGKYVELRCDPISGHTALYWYRQSLGQGPEFLIYFQGTGAADDSGLPNDRFFAVRPEGSVSTLKIQRTERGDSAVYLCASRRTGGIYGYTFGSGTRLTVV.

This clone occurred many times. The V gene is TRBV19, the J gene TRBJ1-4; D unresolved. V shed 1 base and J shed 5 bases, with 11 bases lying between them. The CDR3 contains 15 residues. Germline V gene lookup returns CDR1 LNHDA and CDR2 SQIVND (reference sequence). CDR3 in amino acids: CASSIGGRHNEKLFF. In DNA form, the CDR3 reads TGTGCCAGTAGTATAGGCGGGAGGCACAATGAAAAACTGTTTTTT.

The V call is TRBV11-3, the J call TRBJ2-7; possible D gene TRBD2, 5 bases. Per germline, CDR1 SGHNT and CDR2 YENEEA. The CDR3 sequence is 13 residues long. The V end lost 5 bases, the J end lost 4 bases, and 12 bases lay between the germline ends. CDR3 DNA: TGTGCCAGCAGCAGCTTTTCGGGGTACGAGCAGTACTTC. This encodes CASSSFSGYEQYF. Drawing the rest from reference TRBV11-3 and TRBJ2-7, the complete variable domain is EAGVVQSPRYKIIEKKQPVAFWCNPISGHNTLYWYLQNLGQGPELLIRYENEEAVDDSQLPKDRFSAERLKGVDSTLKIQPAELGDSAVYLCASSSFSGYEQYFGPGTRLTVT.

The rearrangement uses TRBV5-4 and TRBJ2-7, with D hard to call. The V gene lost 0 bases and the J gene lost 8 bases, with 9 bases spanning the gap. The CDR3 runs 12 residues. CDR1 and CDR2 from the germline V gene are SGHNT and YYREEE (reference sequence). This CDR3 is CASSLDFSKQYF. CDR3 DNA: TGTGCCAGCAGCTTGGACTTCTCGAAGCAGTACTTC.